Shown below are 10 T cell receptor beta chains from a single sample sequenced in a study of T-cell reconstitution after alpha-beta-depleted transplantation in children. Unique molecular identifiers were used in preparing the TCRbeta library. TCRdb used MiXCR to reprocess the PCR reads, holding one entry per CDR3 protein. The sample holds approximately 150,000 distinct CDR3 sequences, 8% to 10% seen once. This sample comprised PBMCs, mostly from graft donor cells, obtained 180 days after TCRalphabeta/CD19-depleted stem cell transplant. The receptors come from a female patient aged 2-9 years who had a stem cell transplant for congenital amegakaryocytic thrombocytopenia, so the T cells may come from the graft donor.

In this sample, this clonotype turned up many times. The V and J genes are TRBV3-1 and TRBJ2-5; the D is unclear. The CDR3 has 12 residues. V dropped 8 bases and J dropped 5 bases, with 12 bases sitting between them. Germline assignment: CDR1 LGHDT and CDR2 YNNKEL (reference sequence). CDR3 amino acids: CASSSRRETQYF. CDR3 nucleotide sequence: TGTGCCAGCTCGTCACGTCGGGAGACCCAGTACTTC.

This clonotype was seen at least ten times. Written as DNA, the CDR3 is TGTGCCAGCAGTTACGGGGACAGGGGTCCCTATAATTCACCCCTCCACTTT. It translates to CASSYGDRGPYNSPLHF. The chain couples TRBV6-5 to TRBJ1-6; 10 nucleotides match TRBD1. This CDR3 is built from 17 residues. Germline assignment: CDR1 MNHEY and CDR2 SVGAGI. The V gene end was trimmed by 2 bases and the J gene end by 2 bases; junction bases not matched to a gene: 3.

This clonotype was detected ten times or more. This chain links TRBV11-2 with TRBJ2-1; 10 bases fit TRBD2. V lost 6 bases to trimming and J lost 7 bases; unmatched junction nucleotides: 9. The CDR3 spans 15 residues. Germline CDR1 and CDR2: SGHAT and FQNNGV. CDR3 DNA sequence: TGTGCCAGCAGGAGAGCGGGAGGGGATAAGAATGAGCAGTTCTTC. It translates to CASRRAGGDKNEQFF.

In this sample, this clonotype turned up many times. The V gene is TRBV12-3 or TRBV12-4, the J gene TRBJ2-1, with 8 bases aligning to TRBD1. V was pared by 1 base and J by 9 bases, with 2 bases of the junction left unmatched. The CDR3 has 13 residues. The chain's CDR3 is CASSLGQGSEQFF. DNA of the CDR3: TGTGCCAGCAGTTTAGGACAGGGGAGTGAGCAGTTCTTC.

This clonotype was seen more than once but under ten times. This chain uses TRBV7-9 with TRBJ1-2, with D possibly matching TRBD1 (6 bases). CDR3 length: 12 amino acids. The V end was cut by 1 base, the J end by 7 bases, with 7 bases between. The germline gives CDR1 SEHNR, CDR2 FQNEAQ (reference sequence). The CDR3 region has the DNA TGTGCCAGCAGCTTAGAAGGGGGTGGCTACACCTTC. Protein: CASSLEGGGYTF.

This clonotype was seen a few times. This rearrangement joins TRBV12-3 or TRBV12-4 to TRBJ2-5; 9 positions agree with TRBD1. CDR3 length: 15 amino acids. The junction had 6 bases not matched to a gene; V was cut back by 6 bases and J by 1 base. Written as DNA, the CDR3 is TGTGCCAGCAGCCCACAGGGGGCCGGCCAAGAGACCCAGTACTTC. Its protein is CASSPQGAGQETQYF.

There are many counts of this clonotype. The chain couples TRBV20-1 to TRBJ2-7; 8 nucleotides line up with TRBD2. Germline V gene lookup returns CDR1 DFQATT and CDR2 SNEGSKA (reference sequence). After removal of 3 bases from V and 2 bases from J, the junction contained 6 bases not matched to a gene. The CDR3 sequence is 14 residues long. The chain's CDR3 is CSARLREATYEQYF. The CDR3 DNA is TGCAGTGCTAGGTTGCGGGAGGCGACCTACGAGCAGTACTTC.

This clonotype was observed many times. The chain uses TRBV11-2 and TRBJ1-4; 7 bases agree with TRBD1. CDR3 length: 16 amino acids. Germline assignment: CDR1 SGHAT and CDR2 FQNNGV. Trimming took 3 bases from V and 5 from J; bases not matched to a gene: 9. CDR3 region: CASSFHWTGQNEKLFF. Here the CDR3 DNA reads TGTGCCAGCAGCTTTCATTGGACAGGCCAGAATGAAAAACTGTTTTTT.

The table lists this clonotype with a few counts. The chain has TRBV6-2 or TRBV6-3 and TRBJ1-6, with a possible D match to TRBD1 (5 bases). Germline CDR1 is MNHEY and CDR2 is SVGEGT. The CDR3 is made up of 19 amino acids. Trimming took 5 bases from V and 3 from J, leaving 23 bases between them. CDR3 nucleotide sequence: TGTGCCAGCAGTGAATACCTTCCGAGGGGCGAAAACTATAATTCACCCCTCCACTTT. Encoded protein: CASSEYLPRGENYNSPLHF.

This clonotype was detected many times. The chain links TRBV10-3 to TRBJ2-7; the D gene is possibly TRBD1 (6 bases). The ends were cut back, 6 bases at V and 6 bases at J, with 9 bases in the middle. CDR3 length equals 11 residues. Germline V CDR1 and CDR2: ENHRY, SYGVKD. CDR3 coding DNA: TGTGCCATCAGGACAGGAGGCGAGCAGTACTTC. Translation: CAIRTGGEQYF.